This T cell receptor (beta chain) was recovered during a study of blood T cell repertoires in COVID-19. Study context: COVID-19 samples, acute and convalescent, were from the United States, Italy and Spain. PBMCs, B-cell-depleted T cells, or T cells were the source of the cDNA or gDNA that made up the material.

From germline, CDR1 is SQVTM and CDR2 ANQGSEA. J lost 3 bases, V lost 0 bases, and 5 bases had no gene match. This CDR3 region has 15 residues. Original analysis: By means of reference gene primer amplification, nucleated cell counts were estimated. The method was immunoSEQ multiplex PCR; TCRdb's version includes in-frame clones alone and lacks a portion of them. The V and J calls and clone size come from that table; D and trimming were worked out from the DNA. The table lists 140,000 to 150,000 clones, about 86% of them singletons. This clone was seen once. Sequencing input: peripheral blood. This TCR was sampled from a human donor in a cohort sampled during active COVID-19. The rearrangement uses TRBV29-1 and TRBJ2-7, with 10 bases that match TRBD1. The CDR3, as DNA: TGCAGCGTTGAAGATCCCAGGACAGGGGGCTACGAGCAGTACTTC. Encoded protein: CSVEDPRTGGYEQYF.